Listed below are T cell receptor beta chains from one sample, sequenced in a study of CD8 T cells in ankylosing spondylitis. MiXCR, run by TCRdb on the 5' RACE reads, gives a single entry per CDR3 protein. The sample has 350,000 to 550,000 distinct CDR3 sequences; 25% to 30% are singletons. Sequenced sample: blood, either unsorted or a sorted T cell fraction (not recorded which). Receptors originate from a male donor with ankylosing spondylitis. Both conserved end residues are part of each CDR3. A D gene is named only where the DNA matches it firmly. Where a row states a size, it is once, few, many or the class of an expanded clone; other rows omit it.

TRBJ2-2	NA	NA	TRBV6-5	TGTGCCAGCAGTTACTTCTCTAACACCGGGGAGCTGTTTTTT	CASSYFSNTGELFF
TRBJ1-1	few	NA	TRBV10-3	TGTGCCATCAGCCCCCAGGAATTGGACGTCGGGACTGAAGCTTTCTTT	CAISPQELDVGTEAFF
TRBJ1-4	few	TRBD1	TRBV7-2	TGTGCCAGCAGCCCGGGGGCAGGGGGACCGGGGGATGAAAAACTGTTTTTT	CASSPGAGGPGDEKLFF
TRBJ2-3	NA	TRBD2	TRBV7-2	TGTGCCAGCAGCTCCGGTAGCGGGATCCCAGATACGCAGTATTTT	CASSSGSGIPDTQYF
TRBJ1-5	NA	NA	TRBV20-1	TGCAGTGCTAGAGATCAGGGCAGGGCCCCCCAGCATTTT	CSARDQGRAPQHF
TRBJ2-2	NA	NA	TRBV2	TGTGCCAGCAGTGAGGCAGGGGTCTGGACCGGGGAGCTGTTTTTT	CASSEAGVWTGELFF
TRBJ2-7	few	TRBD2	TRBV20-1	TGCAGTGCTAAAGGGACTAGCGGAACGTACTCCTACGAGCAGTACTTC	CSAKGTSGTYSYEQYF
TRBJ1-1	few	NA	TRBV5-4	TGTGCCAGCAGCCCTGGGACCCGAGGCACTGAAGCTTTCTTT	CASSPGTRGTEAFF
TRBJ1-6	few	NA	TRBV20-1	TGCAGTGCTCCACCCGCTTCAGGGGAGAATTCACCCCTCCACTTT	CSAPPASGENSPLHF
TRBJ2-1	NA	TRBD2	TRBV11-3	TGTGCCAGCAGCTTAATGCTAGCGGGAGTTACCGATGAGCAGTTCTTC	CASSLMLAGVTDEQFF
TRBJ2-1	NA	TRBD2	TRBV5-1	TGCGCCAGCAGCTCCCGACTAAGCGGGAGGTTCAGCTCCTACAATGAGCAGTTCTTC	CASSSRLSGRFSSYNEQFF
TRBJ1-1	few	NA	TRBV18	TGTGCCAGCTCACCACCCAACAGAGTGGGGACTGAAGCTTTCTTT	CASSPPNRVGTEAFF
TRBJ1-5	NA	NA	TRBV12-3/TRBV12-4	TGTGCCAGCAGGAGTATCGAGGCTCCGAATCAGCCCCAGCATTTT	CASRSIEAPNQPQHF
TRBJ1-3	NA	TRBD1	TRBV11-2	TGTGCCAGCAGTTTTGACAGGGCGGGCGGAAACACCATATATTTT	CASSFDRAGGNTIYF